This is a list of T cell receptor beta chains from one sample in a study of vaccination effects on CD4 cells after COVID-19. Generated by immunoSEQ multiplex PCR, the TCRdb table keeps only in-frame clones and is missing some. Among tens of thousands of clones listed, around 81% were seen once. The antigens of these receptors remain unknown. The input for sequencing was CD4+ T cells from PBMCs cultured with HCoV-229E spike peptides, taken before COVID-19 vaccination. These receptors all come from a human donor who received a COVID-19 vaccine. Each CDR3 is given with its conserved first and last residue. Each record gives: V gene, J gene, clone size, D gene, CDR3 DNA, CDR3 protein. A D gene is named only where the DNA matches it firmly. Clone sizes are given selectively: once, few, many, or a class where the clone is expanded.

v_gene: TRBV27
j_gene: TRBJ2-3
abundance: few
d_gene: NA
CDR3nt: TGTGCCAGCATGACATGGGGGCGAAGCACAGATACGCAGTATTTT
CDR3aa: CASMTWGRSTDTQYF

v_gene: TRBV6-5
j_gene: TRBJ1-3
abundance: NA
d_gene: NA
CDR3nt: TGTGCCAGCAGTTACCTCGGCAAATCTGGAAACACCATATATTTT
CDR3aa: CASSYLGKSGNTIYF

v_gene: TRBV6-6
j_gene: TRBJ1-1
abundance: once
d_gene: NA
CDR3nt: TGTGCCAGCAGCGAAGGGCCCATGAACACTGAAGCTTTCTTT
CDR3aa: CASSEGPMNTEAFF

v_gene: TRBV4-2
j_gene: TRBJ2-1
abundance: NA
d_gene: TRBD2
CDR3nt: TGTGCCAGCAGCCAAGATATGACTAGCGGGGCGCACAATGAGCAGTTCTTC
CDR3aa: CASSQDMTSGAHNEQFF

v_gene: TRBV12-5
j_gene: TRBJ1-1
abundance: NA
d_gene: TRBD1
CDR3nt: TGTGCTAGTGGTTTGCTCCTGGGACAGGGGCCCCAAGGTGAAGCTTTCTTT
CDR3aa: CASGLLLGQGPQGEAFF

v_gene: TRBV9
j_gene: TRBJ2-2
abundance: NA
d_gene: NA
CDR3nt: TGTGCCAGCAGCGTAAGTGTCACCGGGGAGCTGTTTTTT
CDR3aa: CASSVSVTGELFF

v_gene: TRBV6-2/TRBV6-3
j_gene: TRBJ1-1
abundance: once
d_gene: NA
CDR3nt: TGTGCCAGCAGTTATTGGATTGAAGCTTTCTTT
CDR3aa: CASSYWIEAFF

v_gene: TRBV24-1
j_gene: TRBJ2-1
abundance: NA
d_gene: TRBD1
CDR3nt: TGTGCCACCAGTGCCAAACCTCCGGGACAGGGCCGATCTCACAATGAGCAGTTCTTC
CDR3aa: CATSAKPPGQGRSHNEQFF

v_gene: TRBV5-1
j_gene: TRBJ2-1
abundance: NA
d_gene: NA
CDR3nt: TGCGCCAGCAGCCAGGGGGGTGAGGGTGAGCAGTTCTTC
CDR3aa: CASSQGGEGEQFF

v_gene: TRBV2
j_gene: TRBJ2-3
abundance: NA
d_gene: TRBD1
CDR3nt: TGTGCCAGCAGGGTGGACAGGGGGGAAAGGGAGTATTTT
CDR3aa: CASRVDRGEREYF

v_gene: TRBV2
j_gene: TRBJ1-2
abundance: NA
d_gene: TRBD1
CDR3nt: TGTGCCAGCAGTGAGTTAGGACAGGGATTTGCCTACACCTTC
CDR3aa: CASSELGQGFAYTF

v_gene: TRBV5-1
j_gene: TRBJ1-2
abundance: NA
d_gene: NA
CDR3nt: TGCGCCAGCAGCTTGGAAAGGGTGCATGGCTACACCTTC
CDR3aa: CASSLERVHGYTF

v_gene: TRBV2
j_gene: TRBJ1-5
abundance: NA
d_gene: NA
CDR3nt: TGTGCCAGCAGGGAATCGGTCGGACAGCCCCAGCATTTT
CDR3aa: CASRESVGQPQHF

v_gene: TRBV4-1
j_gene: TRBJ2-5
abundance: NA
d_gene: TRBD2
CDR3nt: TGCGCCAGCAGGTCGCTAGCGGGGGGTCCTCAAGAGACCCAGTACTTC
CDR3aa: CASRSLAGGPQETQYF

v_gene: TRBV19
j_gene: TRBJ2-6
abundance: NA
d_gene: NA
CDR3nt: TGTGCCAGTAGGATTGTGGGGCCCGGGGCCAACGTCCTGACTTTC
CDR3aa: CASRIVGPGANVLTF

v_gene: TRBV11-3
j_gene: TRBJ2-3
abundance: NA
d_gene: TRBD2
CDR3nt: TGTGCCAGCAGCTTAGAGGGACTAGCGGGGTCCGGGAATACGCAGTATTTT
CDR3aa: CASSLEGLAGSGNTQYF

v_gene: TRBV12-5
j_gene: TRBJ2-1
abundance: NA
d_gene: NA
CDR3nt: TGTGCTAGTGGTTTGGGTCCGGGCCAGGCCAACAATGAGCAGTTCTTC
CDR3aa: CASGLGPGQANNEQFF

v_gene: TRBV9
j_gene: TRBJ2-3
abundance: NA
d_gene: NA
CDR3nt: TGTGCCAGCAGCGTCACAATTGGGGATACGCAGTATTTT
CDR3aa: CASSVTIGDTQYF

v_gene: TRBV5-1
j_gene: TRBJ2-1
abundance: NA
d_gene: NA
CDR3nt: TGCGCCAGCAGCTTGGGCCAGGGATACAATGAGCAGTTCTTC
CDR3aa: CASSLGQGYNEQFF

v_gene: TRBV9
j_gene: TRBJ2-1
abundance: NA
d_gene: TRBD2
CDR3nt: TGTGCCAGCAGCGTCACTAGCGGGGCAACCTCCTACAATGAGCAGTTCTTC
CDR3aa: CASSVTSGATSYNEQFF

v_gene: TRBV18
j_gene: TRBJ2-3
abundance: NA
d_gene: NA
CDR3nt: TGTGCCAGCTCACCAAGTCCGCGAGATACGCAGTATTTT
CDR3aa: CASSPSPRDTQYF

v_gene: TRBV7-2
j_gene: TRBJ1-2
abundance: few
d_gene: NA
CDR3nt: TGTGCCAGCAGCTTGGACGATAGGGGCTGGGATGGCTACACCTTC
CDR3aa: CASSLDDRGWDGYTF

v_gene: TRBV2
j_gene: TRBJ1-6
abundance: NA
d_gene: TRBD1
CDR3nt: TGTGCCAGCAGTACTCAGGGGGTTCCTTCACCCCTCCACTTT
CDR3aa: CASSTQGVPSPLHF

v_gene: TRBV5-4
j_gene: TRBJ1-4
abundance: NA
d_gene: NA
CDR3nt: TGTGCCAGCAGTAACAGAAGTAATGAAAAACTGTTTTTT
CDR3aa: CASSNRSNEKLFF

v_gene: TRBV3-1/TRBV3-2
j_gene: TRBJ1-3
abundance: NA
d_gene: NA
CDR3nt: TGTGCCAGCACCTTTGACAGCTCTGGAAACACCATATATTTT
CDR3aa: CASTFDSSGNTIYF

v_gene: TRBV14
j_gene: TRBJ2-5
abundance: NA
d_gene: TRBD2
CDR3nt: TGTGCCAGCAGCCAAGAGAGGCTAGCGGGGGGGCCAGAGACCCAGTACTTC
CDR3aa: CASSQERLAGGPETQYF

v_gene: TRBV30
j_gene: TRBJ1-3
abundance: NA
d_gene: NA
CDR3nt: TGTGCCTCCAGAAACTCTGGAAACACCATATATTTT
CDR3aa: CASRNSGNTIYF

v_gene: TRBV2
j_gene: TRBJ2-5
abundance: NA
d_gene: NA
CDR3nt: TGTGCCAGCAGTGAAGCAGCCCAGTACCAAGAGACCCAGTACTTC
CDR3aa: CASSEAAQYQETQYF

v_gene: TRBV27
j_gene: TRBJ2-5
abundance: NA
d_gene: NA
CDR3nt: TGTGCCACGGGCCCCTTACCCCAACAGACCCAGTACTTC
CDR3aa: CATGPLPQQTQYF

v_gene: TRBV27
j_gene: TRBJ2-5
abundance: NA
d_gene: TRBD1
CDR3nt: TGTGCCAGCAGTTTTGTAGGGGGCGAAGAGACCCAGTACTTC
CDR3aa: CASSFVGGEETQYF

v_gene: TRBV19
j_gene: TRBJ1-3
abundance: few
d_gene: TRBD1
CDR3nt: TGTGCCAGTAGTATTGAAGGGGACAGAGATTTT
CDR3aa: CASSIEGDRDF

v_gene: TRBV2
j_gene: TRBJ1-1
abundance: NA
d_gene: NA
CDR3nt: TGTGCCAGCAGTGCGCAGGGAATGAACACTGAAGCTTTCTTT
CDR3aa: CASSAQGMNTEAFF

v_gene: TRBV13
j_gene: TRBJ2-5
abundance: NA
d_gene: NA
CDR3nt: TGTGCCAGCAGCTTTGAGACAATAGAGACCCAGTACTTC
CDR3aa: CASSFETIETQYF

v_gene: TRBV2
j_gene: TRBJ2-5
abundance: NA
d_gene: NA
CDR3nt: TGTGCCAGCAGGAATAGGGGGGAGACCCAGTACTTC
CDR3aa: CASRNRGETQYF

v_gene: TRBV18
j_gene: TRBJ1-2
abundance: NA
d_gene: NA
CDR3nt: TGTGCCAGCTCACAGGGACGGGGTATAGGCTACACCTTC
CDR3aa: CASSQGRGIGYTF

v_gene: TRBV2
j_gene: TRBJ1-5
abundance: once
d_gene: TRBD1
CDR3nt: TGTGCCAGCGGGACAGACGGACACCAGCCCCAGCATTTT
CDR3aa: CASGTDGHQPQHF

v_gene: TRBV18
j_gene: TRBJ1-5
abundance: NA
d_gene: NA
CDR3nt: TGTGCCAGCTCACCCCTGGACGGTCCAAATCAGCCCCAGCATTTT
CDR3aa: CASSPLDGPNQPQHF

v_gene: TRBV30
j_gene: TRBJ1-6
abundance: NA
d_gene: TRBD1
CDR3nt: TGTGCCTGGAGTCTGACAGGGGGCTTGATCTCACCCCTCCACTTT
CDR3aa: CAWSLTGGLISPLHF

v_gene: TRBV19
j_gene: TRBJ2-1
abundance: NA
d_gene: NA
CDR3nt: TGTGCCAGTAGTATACAAGGACACAGCAATGAGCAGTTCTTC
CDR3aa: CASSIQGHSNEQFF

v_gene: TRBV5-1
j_gene: TRBJ1-5
abundance: NA
d_gene: TRBD1
CDR3nt: TGCGCCAGCAGCTTGGAAACAGGGGATCAGCCCCAGCATTTT
CDR3aa: CASSLETGDQPQHF

v_gene: TRBV25-1
j_gene: TRBJ1-6
abundance: NA
d_gene: NA
CDR3nt: TGTGCCAGCAGTTCTCGGACGGGCAATTCACCCCTCCACTTT
CDR3aa: CASSSRTGNSPLHF

v_gene: TRBV18
j_gene: TRBJ1-4
abundance: few
d_gene: NA
CDR3nt: TGTGCCAGCTCCCAGCCGCCGCAGGAAAAACTGTTTTTT
CDR3aa: CASSQPPQEKLFF

v_gene: TRBV25-1
j_gene: TRBJ2-5
abundance: NA
d_gene: TRBD1
CDR3nt: TGTGCCAGCACTAGAGGGGGACAGTCACAAGAGACCCAGTACTTC
CDR3aa: CASTRGGQSQETQYF

v_gene: TRBV7-2
j_gene: TRBJ2-6
abundance: NA
d_gene: NA
CDR3nt: TGTGCCAGCAGCTCGGGACACTTCTCTGGGGCCAACGTCCTGACTTTC
CDR3aa: CASSSGHFSGANVLTF

v_gene: TRBV9
j_gene: TRBJ2-5
abundance: NA
d_gene: TRBD2
CDR3nt: TGTGCCAGCAGCGTAGGCCCAGCGGGGGGCGAGGAGACCCAGTACTTC
CDR3aa: CASSVGPAGGEETQYF

v_gene: TRBV28
j_gene: TRBJ1-5
abundance: NA
d_gene: TRBD1
CDR3nt: TGTGCCAGCAGTTTAGGGACAGAGCGGAAGGGAAGCAATCAGCCCCAGCATTTT
CDR3aa: CASSLGTERKGSNQPQHF

v_gene: TRBV30
j_gene: TRBJ1-5
abundance: NA
d_gene: NA
CDR3nt: TGTGCCTGGAGTTTACATTCTGGCAATCAGCCCCAGCATTTT
CDR3aa: CAWSLHSGNQPQHF

v_gene: TRBV24-1
j_gene: TRBJ2-3
abundance: once
d_gene: NA
CDR3nt: TGTGCCACCAGTGACCCACCGACTAGGCCGGAGCAGTATTTT
CDR3aa: CATSDPPTRPEQYF

v_gene: TRBV19
j_gene: TRBJ2-1
abundance: NA
d_gene: NA
CDR3nt: TGTGCCAGTAGTATGGCGGCTAGCGCGGTCAATGAGCAGTTCTTC
CDR3aa: CASSMAASAVNEQFF

v_gene: TRBV6-2/TRBV6-3
j_gene: TRBJ2-1
abundance: NA
d_gene: TRBD1
CDR3nt: TGTGCCAGCAGTTCCCCGACAGGGGCTTTCAATGAGCAGTTCTTC
CDR3aa: CASSSPTGAFNEQFF

v_gene: TRBV19
j_gene: TRBJ1-5
abundance: NA
d_gene: NA
CDR3nt: TGTGCCAGTAGTAATAATCCAGGGGATCAGCCCCAGCATTTT
CDR3aa: CASSNNPGDQPQHF

v_gene: TRBV11-3
j_gene: TRBJ2-5
abundance: NA
d_gene: NA
CDR3nt: TGTGCCAGCAGCTTAGAGGCAGGCCAAGAGACCCAGTACTTC
CDR3aa: CASSLEAGQETQYF

v_gene: TRBV7-3
j_gene: TRBJ2-6
abundance: NA
d_gene: NA
CDR3nt: TGTGCCAGCAGCACAGAGGCAGGGTCTGGGGCCAACGTCCTGACTTTC
CDR3aa: CASSTEAGSGANVLTF

v_gene: TRBV12-3/TRBV12-4
j_gene: TRBJ2-1
abundance: NA
d_gene: NA
CDR3nt: TGTGCCATCGCTAGCCAGTACAATGAGCAGTTCTTC
CDR3aa: CAIASQYNEQFF

v_gene: TRBV18
j_gene: TRBJ1-4
abundance: NA
d_gene: NA
CDR3nt: TGTGCCAGCTCACCGGCGGGGGCGAGTAATGAAAAACTGTTTTTT
CDR3aa: CASSPAGASNEKLFF

v_gene: TRBV5-4
j_gene: TRBJ2-2
abundance: NA
d_gene: NA
CDR3nt: TGTGCCAGTGAACGGTCCCAGAACACCGGGGAGCTGTTTTTT
CDR3aa: CASERSQNTGELFF

v_gene: TRBV7-2
j_gene: TRBJ1-1
abundance: NA
d_gene: NA
CDR3nt: TGTGCCAGCAGCTTAGGGTCTTTGAACACTGAAGCTTTCTTT
CDR3aa: CASSLGSLNTEAFF